The 20 T cell receptor beta chains reported below all come from one sample, sequenced in a study of CD8 T cells in Susac syndrome. An amount of RNA that ranged from roughly 0.5 to 1 ug was reverse transcribed with random hexamers. TCRdb independently ran MiXCR on the immunoSEQ multiplex PCR reads; one entry per CDR3 protein. Of 180,000 or so distinct CDR3 sequences in the sample, around 94% are singletons; the top ten hold around 0.14%. Sequencing was performed on CD4+ T cells from PBMCs. The receptors shown here come from a human donor in good health.

The CDR3 nucleotides read TGTGCCAGCAGCTTAGCCGGGACAGGGCTTAGCACAGATACGCAGTATTTT. It is translated as CASSLAGTGLSTDTQYF. The rearrangement uses TRBV7-2 and TRBJ2-3, with 9 bases fitting TRBD1. CDR3 length: 17 residues. V dropped 0 bases and J dropped 0; count of bases not matched to a gene: 4. CDR1 and CDR2 from the germline V gene are SGHTA and FQGNSA.

V is TRBV28 and J is TRBJ2-3, with a weak D call TRBD1 (6 bases). Germline lookup yields CDR1 MDHEN and CDR2 SYDVKM. The CDR3 contains 14 residues. V lost 3 bases and J 0 bases, leaving 7 bases between the germline ends. The CDR3 sequence: CASSFQGSTDTQYF. CDR3 DNA: TGTGCCAGCAGTTTCCAGGGGAGCACAGATACGCAGTATTTT. Full variable domain (remainder filled in from reference TRBV28 and TRBJ2-3): DVKVTQSSRYLVKRTGEKVFLECVQDMDHENMFWYRQDPGLGLRLIYFSYDVKMKEKGDIPEGYSVSREKKERFSLILESASTNQTSMYLCASSFQGSTDTQYFGPGTRLTVL.

The V and J genes are TRBV30 and TRBJ1-5; the match to TRBD1 covers 8 bases. Trimming removed 5 bases from V and 3 bases from J; junction bases left unmatched: 3. Germline CDR1 GTSNPN, CDR2 SVGIG (reference sequence). The CDR3 length is 13 residues. CDR3 DNA sequence: TGTGCCTGGGGACAGGGCCTCAATCAGCCCCAGCATTTT. This codes for CAWGQGLNQPQHF.

This sequence joins TRBV12-3 or TRBV12-4 and TRBJ2-5, with D possibly TRBD2 on 5 matching bases. V was pared by 3 bases and J by 5 bases, with 10 bases between. CDR3 length: 13 residues. This CDR3 reads CASSLGGFETQYF. The DNA for the CDR3 is TGTGCCAGCAGTTTGGGCGGGTTTGAGACCCAGTACTTC.

The chain links TRBV13 to TRBJ2-7, with 7 bases lining up with TRBD1. The CDR3 extends over 15 amino acids. V lost 5 bases, J lost 5 bases, and 12 bases stayed unmatched. Germline-derived CDR1 and CDR2 are PRHDT and FYEKMQ (reference sequence). CDR3 residues: CASSRQRGGPDEQYF. As DNA, the CDR3 is TGTGCCAGCAGCCGCCAGCGAGGGGGCCCGGACGAGCAGTACTTC.

This sequence joins TRBV20-1 and TRBJ1-6; a weak D match, TRBD1 (6 bases). This CDR3 comprises 12 residues. CDR1 is DFQATT, CDR2 SNEGSKA, per germline (reference sequence). The V gene lost 7 bases and the J gene lost 10 bases, with 14 bases spanning the gap. The CDR3 reads CSVTGLGSPLHF. The CDR3 DNA reads as TGCAGTGTCACAGGGTTAGGGTCACCCCTCCACTTT.

This chain connects TRBV7-2 to TRBJ1-6; no definite D call. The CDR3 totals 14 residues. The V end lost 1 base, the J end lost 9 bases, and 10 bases lay between the germline ends. Germline-derived CDR1 and CDR2 are SGHTA and FQGNSA. The DNA of the CDR3 is TGTGCCAGCAGCTTAGGTCGCAACGTTTCACCCCTCCACTTT. Translating it yields CASSLGRNVSPLHF.

The chain has TRBV10-3 and TRBJ2-7, with 11 nucleotides matching TRBD1. CDR1 is ENHRY, CDR2 SYGVKD, per germline. The CDR3 is 15 amino acids. With 4 bases clipped from V and 2 bases from J, the junction kept 4 bases outside the gene matches. The CDR3 here is CAISAWDRGAYEQYF. The CDR3 DNA sequence: TGTGCCATCAGTGCTTGGGACAGGGGGGCCTACGAGCAGTACTTC.

This clonotype came up once. The chain has TRBV29-1 and TRBJ2-7, with 7 nucleotides matching TRBD2. After removal of 4 bases from V and 2 bases from J, the junction contained 11 bases not matched to a gene. Germline CDR1 is SQVTM and CDR2 is ANQGSEA. This CDR3 is 15 amino acids long. This CDR3 is CSVGPGGIGAYEQYF. CDR3 nucleotides: TGCAGCGTTGGCCCCGGGGGGATAGGGGCCTACGAGCAGTACTTC.

The rearrangement uses TRBV4-3 and TRBJ2-3; 7 bases map to TRBD1. The CDR3 totals 15 residues. Losses at the gene ends were 4 bases for V and 3 bases for J; bases not matched to a gene: 7. The germline CDR1 and CDR2 sequences are LGHNA and YSLEER. CDR3 amino acids: CASSPTGSRTDTQYF. The CDR3 DNA reads as TGCGCCAGCAGCCCGACAGGGAGTCGTACAGATACGCAGTATTTT.

This clonotype was detected a few times. The chain carries TRBV19 and TRBJ1-5; D is ambiguous. V gave up 2 bases and J gave up 3 bases, with 5 bases separating them. CDR3 length: 13 amino acids. From germline, CDR1 is LNHDA and CDR2 SQIVND (reference sequence). CDR3 protein: CASSIQANQPQHF. CDR3 bases: TGTGCCAGTAGTATACAGGCCAATCAGCCCCAGCATTTT.

The rearrangement links TRBV3-1 to TRBJ2-3, with D unresolved. The CDR3 is 15 amino acids. Germline CDR1 LGHDT, CDR2 YNNKEL (reference sequence). Trimming stripped 1 base from V and 2 bases from J, with 10 bases between. The CDR3 reads CASSQGPYYTDTQYF. In nucleotides, the CDR3 is TGTGCCAGCAGCCAAGGGCCCTATTACACAGATACGCAGTATTTT.

The V and J genes are TRBV5-4 and TRBJ2-7; D not resolved. V was shortened by 0 bases and J by 2 bases, with 6 bases between the two germline ends. The CDR3 runs 13 residues. Germline V CDR1 and CDR2: SGHNT, YYREEE (reference sequence). CDR3 region: CASSLDQTYEQYF. The DNA of the CDR3 is TGTGCCAGCAGCTTGGACCAGACCTACGAGCAGTACTTC.

CDR3 loop: CASSERANNSPLHF. In DNA form, the CDR3 reads TGTGCCAGCAGTGAGAGGGCTAATAATTCACCCCTCCACTTT. The chain is built from TRBV25-1 and TRBJ1-6; D is uncertain. CDR3 length equals 14 residues. V dropped 3 bases and J dropped 5 bases, with 8 bases sitting between them. From germline, CDR1 is MGHDK and CDR2 SYGVNS.

The chain uses TRBV29-1 and TRBJ2-2; D is unclear. Trimming cost V 4 bases and J 4 bases, with 10 bases left between them. The V gene's germline CDR1 is SQVTM and CDR2 ANQGSEA. This CDR3 is built from 13 residues. CDR3 loop: CSVVQSPTGELFF. Written as DNA, the CDR3 is TGCAGCGTTGTACAGTCACCCACCGGGGAGCTGTTTTTT.

The V and J genes are TRBV9 and TRBJ2-1, with 14 bases aligning to TRBD2. This CDR3 is built from 17 residues. The V gene's germline CDR1 is SGDLS and CDR2 YYNGEE. After removal of 4 bases from V and 2 bases from J, the junction contained 5 bases not matched to a gene. DNA of the CDR3: TGTGCCAGCAGCCCCGGGACTAGCGGGGGCACCTACAATGAGCAGTTCTTC. Translating it yields CASSPGTSGGTYNEQFF. The entire variable domain, with the rest obtained from reference TRBV9 and TRBJ2-1, is as follows: DSGVTQTPKHLITATGQRVTLRCSPRSGDLSVYWYQQSLDQGLQFLIQYYNGEERAKGNILERFSAQQFPDLHSELNLSSLELGDSALYFCASSPGTSGGTYNEQFFGPGTRLTVL.

The chain uses TRBV20-1 and TRBJ2-3; possibly TRBD2 for D (6 bases). The germline V gene encodes CDR1 DFQATT and CDR2 SNEGSKA (reference sequence). CDR3 size: 15 residues. The ends were cut back, 3 bases at V and 0 bases at J, with 13 bases in the middle. The CDR3 coding sequence is TGCAGTGCTAGGGACCTAGCGAAAAGCACAGATACGCAGTATTTT. Amino acids: CSARDLAKSTDTQYF.

The chain has TRBV6-5 and TRBJ2-7, with no clear D. Germline V lookup: CDR1 MNHEY, CDR2 SVGAGI. The V end was cut by 6 bases, the J end by 3 bases, with 9 bases between. CDR3 length: 12 amino acids. The chain's CDR3 is CASRRLNYEQYF. The CDR3 DNA follows: TGTGCCAGCAGAAGACTGAACTACGAGCAGTACTTC.

The chain links TRBV2 to TRBJ2-5, with 7 bases matching TRBD2. The germline V gene has CDR1 SNHLY and CDR2 FYNNEI. The CDR3 covers 13 residues. V dropped 7 bases and J dropped 5; count of bases not matched to a gene: 7. The CDR3 sequence is CASKGRVGETQYF. In DNA form, the CDR3 reads TGTGCCAGCAAGGGGAGGGTTGGCGAGACCCAGTACTTC.

The chain employs TRBV5-4 and TRBJ2-3; no clear D gene. CDR1 and CDR2 (germline): SGHNT, YYREEE (reference sequence). Trimming pared 4 bases from V and 4 bases from J, leaving 16 bases between. The CDR3 runs to 15 residues. The CDR3 DNA reads TGTGCCAGCAGCCCTGCGGAGTCCTCAGCAGATACGCAGTATTTT. The encoded protein is CASSPAESSADTQYF. Drawing the rest from reference TRBV5-4 and TRBJ2-3, the complete variable domain is ETGVTQSPTHLIKTRGQQVTLRCSSQSGHNTVSWYQQALGQGPQFIFQYYREEENGRGNFPPRFSGLQFPNYSSELNVNALELDDSALYLCASSPAESSADTQYFGPGTRLTVL.